A single sample gave rise to the 3 T cell receptor beta chains below, sequenced in a study of regulatory T cells in long-lasting Graves disease. Combining iRepertoire HTBI primers with Arm-PCR of CDR3 regions, the authors built TCR beta libraries. TCRdb re-derived calls from the multiplex PCR reads in MiXCR, one entry per CDR3 protein. The sample has about 430,000 distinct CDR3 sequences, about 15% seen once. Time point given: newly diagnosed GD, antithyroid drugs for less than 3 months. The authors made the TCR library using RNA they extracted from PBMCs. The same data also contributed to another study, on T cells in Graves' hyperthyroidism and ophthalmopathy.

Sequenced here: peripheral blood mononuclear cells (PBMCs), sampled at new diagnosis, from a patient treated with antithyroid drugs. Source of these receptors: a woman aged 40 to 49 with Graves disease.

A note on this clonotype: A read error is possible here, since a much larger clone lies one base away. The CDR3 ends on some other residue instead of the conserved phenylalanine or tryptophan, so this is likely a read error. The chain carries TRBV3-1 and TRBJ2-5; TRBD2 might be the D (5 bases). The CDR3 covers 16 residues. CDR1 and CDR2 (germline): LGHDT, YNNKEL (reference sequence). Trimming pared 6 bases from V and 5 bases from J, leaving 22 bases between. The DNA for the CDR3 is TGTGCCAGCAGTCCATTCAAGGACTCTACCGGGGAGACCCAGTACTAC. Its translation is CASSPFKDSTGETQYY.

This chain uses TRBV2 with TRBJ1-2, with a tentative D call TRBD1 (6 bases). The V end was cut by 8 bases, the J end by 3 bases, with 13 bases between. Germline V CDR1 and CDR2: SNHLY, FYNNEI. The CDR3 has 13 residues. The CDR3 DNA reads as TGTGCCAGCGCGTTAGGGGGAGACTATGGCTACACCTTC. Its translation is CASALGGDYGYTF.

This clonotype was seen only once. The rearrangement joins TRBV19 to TRBJ2-4; TRBD1 is a possible D gene (7 bases). CDR3 size: 18 residues. Germline values: CDR1 LNHDA, CDR2 SQIVND (reference sequence). With 1 base removed from V and 5 bases from J, the gap between germline ends came to 21 bases. CDR3 protein: CASSIVGTVERGENIQYF. Here the CDR3 DNA reads TGTGCCAGTAGTATAGTAGGGACAGTCGAGAGGGGGGAAAACATTCAGTACTTC.